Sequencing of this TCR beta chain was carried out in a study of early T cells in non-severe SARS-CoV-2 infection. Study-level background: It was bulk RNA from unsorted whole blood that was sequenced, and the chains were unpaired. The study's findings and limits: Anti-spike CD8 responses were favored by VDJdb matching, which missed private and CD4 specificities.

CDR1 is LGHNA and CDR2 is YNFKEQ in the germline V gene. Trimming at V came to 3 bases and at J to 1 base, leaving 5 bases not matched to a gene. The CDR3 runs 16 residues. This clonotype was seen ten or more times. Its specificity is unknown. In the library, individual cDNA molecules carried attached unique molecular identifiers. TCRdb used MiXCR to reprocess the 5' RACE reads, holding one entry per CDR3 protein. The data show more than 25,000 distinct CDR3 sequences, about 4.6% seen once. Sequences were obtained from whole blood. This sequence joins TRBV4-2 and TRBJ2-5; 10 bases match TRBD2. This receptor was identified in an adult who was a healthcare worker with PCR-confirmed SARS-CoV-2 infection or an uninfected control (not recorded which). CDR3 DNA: TGTGCCAGCAGCCAGGTACTAGCGGGGACCCAAGAGACCCAGTACTTC. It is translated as CASSQVLAGTQETQYF.